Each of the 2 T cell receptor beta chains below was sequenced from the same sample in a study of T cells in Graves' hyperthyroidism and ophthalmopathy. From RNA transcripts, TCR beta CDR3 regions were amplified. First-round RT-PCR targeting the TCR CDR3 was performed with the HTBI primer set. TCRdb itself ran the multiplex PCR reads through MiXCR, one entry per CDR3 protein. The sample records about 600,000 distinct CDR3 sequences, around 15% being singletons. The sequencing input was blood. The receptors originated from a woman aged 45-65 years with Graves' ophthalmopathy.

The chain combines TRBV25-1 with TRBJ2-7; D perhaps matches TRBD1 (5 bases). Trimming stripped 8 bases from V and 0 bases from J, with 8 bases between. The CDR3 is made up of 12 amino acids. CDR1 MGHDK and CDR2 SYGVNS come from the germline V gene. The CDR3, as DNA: TGTGCCAGCCAGGGTAACTCCTACGAGCAGTACTTC. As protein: CASQGNSYEQYF.

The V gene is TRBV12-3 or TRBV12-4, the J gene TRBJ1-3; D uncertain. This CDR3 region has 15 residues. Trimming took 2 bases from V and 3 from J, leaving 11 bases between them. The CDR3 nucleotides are TGTGCCAGCAGTTTATCGGGCAATTATGGAAACACCATATATTTT. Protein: CASSLSGNYGNTIYF.